The clone carrying this TCR beta chain turned up a few times. The target antigen is unknown. The data were obtained in a study of identical twins. Study findings and constraints: Cord blood beta clonotypes that were abundant carried fewer insertions, and memory repertoires showed no such trend. Some out-of-frame alpha sequences were shared by twins, and these showed excess low generation probability.

Healthy Caucasian donors formed the entire cohort. This CDR3 spans 14 amino acids. V dropped 2 bases and J dropped 0 bases, with 10 bases sitting between them. Per germline, CDR1 DFQATT and CDR2 SNEGSKA (reference sequence). A universal primer binding site was introduced by template switching. The final cDNA contained unique molecular identifiers. TCRdb re-analysed the 5' RACE reads in MiXCR, keeping a single row per CDR3 protein. Among under 300,000 distinct CDR3 sequences listed, over 11% were seen once. The origin of this receptor is a woman under 30 in good health. The rearrangement joins TRBV20-1 to TRBJ2-5; D not certain. The sequencing input was memory (CD45RO+) T cells sorted from blood. DNA for the CDR3: TGCAGTGCTAGAATTATAGAGTACCAAGAGACCCAGTACTTC. It encodes CSARIIEYQETQYF.